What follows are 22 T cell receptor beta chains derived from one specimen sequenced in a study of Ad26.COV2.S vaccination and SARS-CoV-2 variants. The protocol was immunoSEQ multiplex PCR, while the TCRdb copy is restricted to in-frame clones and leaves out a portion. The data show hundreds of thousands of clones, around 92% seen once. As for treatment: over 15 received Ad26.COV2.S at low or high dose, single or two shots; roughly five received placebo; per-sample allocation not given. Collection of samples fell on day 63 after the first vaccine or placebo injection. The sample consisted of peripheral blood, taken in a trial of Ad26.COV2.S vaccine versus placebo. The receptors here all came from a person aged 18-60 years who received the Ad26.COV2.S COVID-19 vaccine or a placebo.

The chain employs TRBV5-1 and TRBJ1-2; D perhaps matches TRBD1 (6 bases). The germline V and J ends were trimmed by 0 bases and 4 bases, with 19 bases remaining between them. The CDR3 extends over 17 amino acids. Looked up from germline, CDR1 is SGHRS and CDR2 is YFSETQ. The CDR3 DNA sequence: TGCGCCAGCAGCTTGGCCTGGGGGGGCGCCGGGAGCTATGGCTACACCTTC. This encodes CASSLAWGGAGSYGYTF.

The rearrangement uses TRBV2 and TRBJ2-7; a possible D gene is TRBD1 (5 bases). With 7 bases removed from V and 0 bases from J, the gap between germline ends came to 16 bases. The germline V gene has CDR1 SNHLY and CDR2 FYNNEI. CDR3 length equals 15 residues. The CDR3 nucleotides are TGTGCCAGCACCCGGACAACGGTAAGCTCCTACGAGCAGTACTTC. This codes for CASTRTTVSSYEQYF.

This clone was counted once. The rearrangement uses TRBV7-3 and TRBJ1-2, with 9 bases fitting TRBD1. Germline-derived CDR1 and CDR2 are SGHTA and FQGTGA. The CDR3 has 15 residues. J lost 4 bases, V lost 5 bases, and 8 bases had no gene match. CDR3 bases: TGTGCCAGCAGCGCCGGGACAGGGAGTTCCTATGGCTACACCTTC. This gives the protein CASSAGTGSSYGYTF.

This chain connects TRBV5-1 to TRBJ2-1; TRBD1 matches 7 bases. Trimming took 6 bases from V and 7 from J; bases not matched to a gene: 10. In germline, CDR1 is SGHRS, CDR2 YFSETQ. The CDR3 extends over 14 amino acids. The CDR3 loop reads CASTSPSTGNEQFF. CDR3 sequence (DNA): TGCGCCAGCACCTCTCCATCGACAGGGAATGAGCAGTTCTTC.

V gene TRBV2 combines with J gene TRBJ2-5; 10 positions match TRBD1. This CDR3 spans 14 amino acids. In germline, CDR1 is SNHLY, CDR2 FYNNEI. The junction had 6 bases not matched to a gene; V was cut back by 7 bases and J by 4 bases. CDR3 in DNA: TGTGCCAGCACGGAGGGACAGGGGCGAGAGACCCAGTACTTC. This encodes CASTEGQGRETQYF.

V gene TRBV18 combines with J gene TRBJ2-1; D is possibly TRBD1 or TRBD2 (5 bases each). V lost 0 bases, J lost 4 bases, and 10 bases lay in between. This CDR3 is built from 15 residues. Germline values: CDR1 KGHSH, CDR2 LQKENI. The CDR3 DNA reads TGTGCCAGCTCACCACCGCAGGGCGGGTACAATGAGCAGTTCTTC. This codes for CASSPPQGGYNEQFF.

CDR3 nucleotide sequence: TGTGCCAGCAGCTTGGGGGGCCTCGGGGAGCTGTTTTTT. Encoded protein: CASSLGGLGELFF. V and J are TRBV5-4 and TRBJ2-2; D may be TRBD1 (5 bases). Germline CDR1 reads SGHNT; CDR2 reads YYREEE (reference sequence). The V gene lost 0 bases and the J gene lost 7 bases, with 7 bases spanning the gap. The CDR3 loop spans 13 amino acids.

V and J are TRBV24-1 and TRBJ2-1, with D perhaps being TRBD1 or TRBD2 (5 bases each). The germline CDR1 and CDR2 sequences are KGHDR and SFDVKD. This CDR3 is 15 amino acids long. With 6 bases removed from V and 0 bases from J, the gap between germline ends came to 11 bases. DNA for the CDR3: TGTGCCACCAGTTATACGAGGGGCTCCTACAATGAGCAGTTCTTC. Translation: CATSYTRGSYNEQFF.

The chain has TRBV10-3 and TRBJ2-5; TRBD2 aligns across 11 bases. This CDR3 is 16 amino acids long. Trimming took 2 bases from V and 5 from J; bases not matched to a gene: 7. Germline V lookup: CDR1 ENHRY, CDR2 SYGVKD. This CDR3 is CAISEQLAGAGETQYF. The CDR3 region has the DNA TGTGCCATCAGTGAGCAACTAGCGGGGGCCGGTGAGACCCAGTACTTC.

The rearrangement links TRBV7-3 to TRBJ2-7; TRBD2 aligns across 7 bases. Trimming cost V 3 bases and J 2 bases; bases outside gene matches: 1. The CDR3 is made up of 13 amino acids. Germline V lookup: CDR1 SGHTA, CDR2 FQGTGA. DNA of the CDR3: TGTGCCAGCAGCTTGGGGACTACCTACGAGCAGTACTTC. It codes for CASSLGTTYEQYF.

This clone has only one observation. CDR3 protein: CASSLGTSVNEQFF. CDR3 DNA sequence: TGTGCCAGCAGCTTAGGGACTAGCGTGAATGAGCAGTTCTTC. This rearrangement joins TRBV7-2 to TRBJ2-1, with 9 bases that match TRBD2. With 1 base clipped from V and 7 bases from J, the junction kept 2 bases outside the gene matches. The CDR3 totals 14 residues. CDR1 is SGHTA, CDR2 FQGNSA, per germline.

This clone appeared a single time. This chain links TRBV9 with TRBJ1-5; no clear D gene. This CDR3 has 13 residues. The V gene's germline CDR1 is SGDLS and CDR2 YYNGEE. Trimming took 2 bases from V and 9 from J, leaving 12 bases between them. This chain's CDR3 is CASSVFPDGPQHF. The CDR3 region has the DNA TGTGCCAGCAGCGTCTTCCCCGATGGGCCCCAGCATTTT.

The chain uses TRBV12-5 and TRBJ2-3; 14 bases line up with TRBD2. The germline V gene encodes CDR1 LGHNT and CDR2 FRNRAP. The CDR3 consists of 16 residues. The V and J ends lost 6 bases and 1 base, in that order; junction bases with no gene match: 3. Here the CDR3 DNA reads TGTGCTAGTGGCCGGGGACTAGCGGGGGGCACAGATACGCAGTATTTT. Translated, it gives CASGRGLAGGTDTQYF. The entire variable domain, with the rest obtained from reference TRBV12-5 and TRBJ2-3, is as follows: DARVTQTPRHKVTEMGQEVTMRCQPILGHNTVFWYRQTMMQGLELLAYFRNRAPLDDSGMPKDRFSAEMPDATLATLKIQPSEPRDSAVYFCASGRGLAGGTDTQYFGPGTRLTVL.

The CDR3 sequence: CASSQVAGALYEQYF. For the CDR3, the DNA is TGTGCCAGCAGCCAGGTAGCGGGAGCACTCTACGAGCAGTACTTC. The V gene is TRBV4-2, the J gene TRBJ2-7; 9 nucleotides line up with TRBD2. The CDR3 length is 15 residues. V shed 3 bases, J shed 3 bases, and the junction held 6 bases outside the gene matches. Per the germline V gene, CDR1 is LGHNA and CDR2 is YNFKEQ.

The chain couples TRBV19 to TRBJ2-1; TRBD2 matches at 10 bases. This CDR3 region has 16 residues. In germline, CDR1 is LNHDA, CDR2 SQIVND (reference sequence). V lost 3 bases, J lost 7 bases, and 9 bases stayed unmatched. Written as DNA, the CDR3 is TGTGCCAGTAGTATTAGTCTAGCGGGAGTGAGAAATGAGCAGTTCTTC. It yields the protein CASSISLAGVRNEQFF.

Here the CDR3 DNA reads TGTGCCAGTAGTATGGAGACAGGGGTTCGCTATGGCTACACCTTC. Translation: CASSMETGVRYGYTF. The chain carries TRBV19 and TRBJ1-2; 8 bases fit TRBD1. This CDR3 has 15 amino acids. With V trimmed by 3 bases and J by 4 bases, 7 bases remained unmatched. CDR1 and CDR2 from the germline V gene are LNHDA and SQIVND (reference sequence).

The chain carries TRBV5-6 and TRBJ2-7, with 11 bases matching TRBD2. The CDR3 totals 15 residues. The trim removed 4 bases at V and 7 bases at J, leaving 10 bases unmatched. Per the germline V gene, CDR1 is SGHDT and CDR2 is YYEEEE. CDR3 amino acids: CASSHLTSGIGEQYF. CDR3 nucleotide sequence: TGTGCCAGCAGCCACCTGACTAGCGGGATAGGTGAGCAGTACTTC.

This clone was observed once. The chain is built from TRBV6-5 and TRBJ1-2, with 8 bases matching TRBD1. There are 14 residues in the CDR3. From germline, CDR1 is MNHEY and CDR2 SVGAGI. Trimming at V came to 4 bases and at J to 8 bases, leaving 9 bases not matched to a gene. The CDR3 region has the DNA TGTGCCAGCAGTTCAGGACAGGGCGGGTTCGGCTACACCTTC. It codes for CASSSGQGGFGYTF.

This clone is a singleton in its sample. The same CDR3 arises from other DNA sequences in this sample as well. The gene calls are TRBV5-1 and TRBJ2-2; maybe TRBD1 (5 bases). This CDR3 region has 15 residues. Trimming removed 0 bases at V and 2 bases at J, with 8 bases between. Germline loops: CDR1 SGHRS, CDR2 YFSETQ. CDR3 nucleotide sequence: TGCGCCAGCAGCTTGGGACAGACTAACACCGGGGAGCTGTTTTTT. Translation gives CASSLGQTNTGELFF.

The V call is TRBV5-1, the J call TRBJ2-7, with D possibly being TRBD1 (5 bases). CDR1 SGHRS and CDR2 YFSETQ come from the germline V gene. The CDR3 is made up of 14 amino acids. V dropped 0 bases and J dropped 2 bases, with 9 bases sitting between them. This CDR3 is CASSLVVGAYEQYF. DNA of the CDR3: TGCGCCAGCAGCTTGGTGGTAGGGGCCTACGAGCAGTACTTC.

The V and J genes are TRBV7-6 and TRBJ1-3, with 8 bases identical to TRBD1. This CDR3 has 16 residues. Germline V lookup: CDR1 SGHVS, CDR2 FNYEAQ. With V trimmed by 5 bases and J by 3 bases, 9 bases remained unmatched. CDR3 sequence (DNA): TGTGCCAGCAGCCCAGGGGGCGCGAATAGTGGAAACACCATATATTTT. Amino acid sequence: CASSPGGANSGNTIYF.

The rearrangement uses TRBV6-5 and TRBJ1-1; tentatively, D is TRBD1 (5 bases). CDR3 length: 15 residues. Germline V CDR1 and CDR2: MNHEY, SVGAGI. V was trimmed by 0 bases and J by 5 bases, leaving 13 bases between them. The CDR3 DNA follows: TGTGCCAGCAGTTACTCGGGGCTCCTCCCGACTGAAGCTTTCTTT. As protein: CASSYSGLLPTEAFF.